This entry describes one T cell receptor beta chain. Its specificity is unknown. Antigen-specific CD4+ T cells expanded by the ViraFEST assay with viral peptide pools were then sequenced. Following 10 days of culture, CD4+ T cells were isolated. It was two doses of either the BNT162b2 or mRNA-1273 vaccine that participants received. This sample is drawn from a study of vaccination effects on CD4 cells after COVID-19. Data came from immunoSEQ multiplex PCR; TCRdb stores just in-frame clones and leaves some out. Altogether tens of thousands of clones are present, more than 60% being singletons, with the ten largest covering roughly 1.1%. Germline V lookup: CDR1 SGHTA, CDR2 FQGNSA. This CDR3 contains 17 residues. The junction had 11 bases not matched to a gene; V was cut back by 6 bases and J by 0 bases.

The rearrangement uses TRBV7-2 and TRBJ2-1, with TRBD2 matching 7 bases. The source is a human donor who received a COVID-19 vaccine. This specimen consisted of CD4+ T cells from PBMCs cultured with HCoV-OC43 spike peptides, obtained after COVID-19 vaccination. Subset here: HCoV-OC43 spike overlapping peptide pool stimulation. The CDR3 DNA reads TGTGCCAGCAGTTACAAAAGCGGGGATGGCTCCTACAATGAGCAGTTCTTC. This gives the protein CASSYKSGDGSYNEQFF.